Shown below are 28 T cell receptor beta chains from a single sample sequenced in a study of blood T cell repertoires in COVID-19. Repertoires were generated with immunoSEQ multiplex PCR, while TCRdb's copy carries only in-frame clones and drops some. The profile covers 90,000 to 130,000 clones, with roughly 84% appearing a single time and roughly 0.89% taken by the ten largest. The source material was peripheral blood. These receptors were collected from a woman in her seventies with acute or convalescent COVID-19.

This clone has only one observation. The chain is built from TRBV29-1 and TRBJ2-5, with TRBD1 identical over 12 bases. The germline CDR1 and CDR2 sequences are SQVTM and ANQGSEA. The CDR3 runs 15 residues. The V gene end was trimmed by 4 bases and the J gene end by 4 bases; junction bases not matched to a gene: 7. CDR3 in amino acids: CSVGGGQGARETQYF. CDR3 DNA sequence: TGCAGCGTTGGAGGGGGACAGGGGGCACGAGAGACCCAGTACTTC.

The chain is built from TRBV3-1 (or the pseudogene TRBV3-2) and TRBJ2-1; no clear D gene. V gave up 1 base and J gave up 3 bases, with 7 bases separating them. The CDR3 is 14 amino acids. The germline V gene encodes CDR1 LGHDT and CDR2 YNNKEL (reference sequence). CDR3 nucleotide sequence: TGTGCCAGCAGCCAAGGTTACAGCTACAATGAGCAGTTCTTC. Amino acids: CASSQGYSYNEQFF.

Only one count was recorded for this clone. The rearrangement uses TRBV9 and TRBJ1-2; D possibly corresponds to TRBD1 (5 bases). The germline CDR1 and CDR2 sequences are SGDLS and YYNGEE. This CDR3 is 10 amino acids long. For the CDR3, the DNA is TGTGCAGGGAGGCGGGACGGCTACACCTTC. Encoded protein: CAGRRDGYTF.

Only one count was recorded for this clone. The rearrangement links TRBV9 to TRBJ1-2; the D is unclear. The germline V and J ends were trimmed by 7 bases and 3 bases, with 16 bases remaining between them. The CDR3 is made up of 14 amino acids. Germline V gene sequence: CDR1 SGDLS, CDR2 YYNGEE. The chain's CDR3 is CASGPSGRYYGYTF. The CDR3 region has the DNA TGTGCCAGCGGACCCTCGGGGAGATACTATGGCTACACCTTC.

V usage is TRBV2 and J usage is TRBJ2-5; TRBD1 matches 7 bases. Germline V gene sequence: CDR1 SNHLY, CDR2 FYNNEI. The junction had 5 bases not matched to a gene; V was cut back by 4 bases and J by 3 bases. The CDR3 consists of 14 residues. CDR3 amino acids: CASSVGTAKETQYF. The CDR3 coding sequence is TGTGCCAGCAGTGTCGGGACAGCAAAAGAGACCCAGTACTTC. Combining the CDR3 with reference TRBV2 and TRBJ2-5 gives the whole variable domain EPEVTQTPSHQVTQMGQEVILRCVPISNHLYFYWYRQILGQKVEFLVSFYNNEISEKSEIFDDQFSVERPDGSNFTLKIRSTKLEDSAMYFCASSVGTAKETQYFGPGTRLLVL.

CDR3 sequence (DNA): TGTGCCAGCAGCCAAGGCGACCCAGGGGGTCGGACTGAAGCTTTCTTT. Translating it yields CASSQGDPGGRTEAFF. V and J are TRBV4-2 and TRBJ1-1; 7 positions agree with TRBD1. The CDR3 covers 16 residues. Germline CDR1 LGHNA, CDR2 YNFKEQ. The J segment lost 5 bases and the V segment lost 1 base, leaving 10 bases of the junction unmatched.

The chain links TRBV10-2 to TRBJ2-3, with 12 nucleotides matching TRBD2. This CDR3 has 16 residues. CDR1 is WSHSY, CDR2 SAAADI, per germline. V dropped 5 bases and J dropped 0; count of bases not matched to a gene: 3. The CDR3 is CASSTSGGPSTDTQYF. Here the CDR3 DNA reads TGCGCCAGCAGTACTAGCGGGGGGCCCAGCACAGATACGCAGTATTTT.

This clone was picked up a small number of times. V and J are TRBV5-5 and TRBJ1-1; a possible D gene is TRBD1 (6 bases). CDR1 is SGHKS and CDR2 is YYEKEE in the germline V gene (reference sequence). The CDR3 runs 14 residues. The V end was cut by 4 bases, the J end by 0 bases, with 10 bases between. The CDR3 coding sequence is TGTGCCAGCAGCAGCGGGACATTGAACACTGAAGCTTTCTTT. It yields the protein CASSSGTLNTEAFF. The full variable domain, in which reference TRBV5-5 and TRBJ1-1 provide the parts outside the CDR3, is DAGVTQSPTHLIKTRGQQVTLRCSPISGHKSVSWYQQVLGQGPQFIFQYYEKEERGRGNFPDRFSARQFPNYSSELNVNALLLGDSALYLCASSSGTLNTEAFFGQGTRLTVV.

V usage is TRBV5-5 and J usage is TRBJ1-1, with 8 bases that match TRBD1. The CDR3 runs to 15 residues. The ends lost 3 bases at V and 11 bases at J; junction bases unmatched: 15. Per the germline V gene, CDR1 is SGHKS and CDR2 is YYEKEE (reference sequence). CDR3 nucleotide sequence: TGTGCCAGCAGCTGGCCCCCGGGACAGGAAAAGGGCGCTTTCTTT. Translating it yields CASSWPPGQEKGAFF. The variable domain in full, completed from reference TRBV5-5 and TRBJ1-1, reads DAGVTQSPTHLIKTRGQQVTLRCSPISGHKSVSWYQQVLGQGPQFIFQYYEKEERGRGNFPDRFSARQFPNYSSELNVNALLLGDSALYLCASSWPPGQEKGAFFGQGTRLTVV.

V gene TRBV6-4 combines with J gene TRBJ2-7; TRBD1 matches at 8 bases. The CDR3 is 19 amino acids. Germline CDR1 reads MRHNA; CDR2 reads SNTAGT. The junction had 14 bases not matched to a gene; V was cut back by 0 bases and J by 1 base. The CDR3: CASSDSPFPLQGGSYEQYF. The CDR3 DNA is TGTGCCAGCAGTGACTCCCCATTCCCTCTACAGGGGGGATCCTACGAGCAGTACTTC.

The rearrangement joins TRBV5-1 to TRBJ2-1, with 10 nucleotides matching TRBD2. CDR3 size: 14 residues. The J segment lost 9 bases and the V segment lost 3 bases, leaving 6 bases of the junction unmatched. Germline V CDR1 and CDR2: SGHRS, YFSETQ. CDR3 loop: CASSWGAGGSEQFF. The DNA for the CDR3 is TGCGCCAGCAGCTGGGGAGCGGGGGGGAGTGAGCAGTTCTTC. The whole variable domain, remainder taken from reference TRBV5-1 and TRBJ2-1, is KAGVTQTPRYLIKTRGQQVTLSCSPISGHRSVSWYQQTPGQGLQFLFEYFSETQRNKGNFPGRFSGRQFSNSRSEMNVSTLELGDSALYLCASSWGAGGSEQFFGPGTRLTVL.

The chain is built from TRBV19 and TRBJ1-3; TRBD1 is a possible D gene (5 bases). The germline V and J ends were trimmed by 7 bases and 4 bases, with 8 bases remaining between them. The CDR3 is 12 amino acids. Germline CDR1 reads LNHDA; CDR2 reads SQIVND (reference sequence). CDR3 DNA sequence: TGTGCCAGTAAAGGGGTCGGAAACACCATATATTTT. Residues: CASKGVGNTIYF.

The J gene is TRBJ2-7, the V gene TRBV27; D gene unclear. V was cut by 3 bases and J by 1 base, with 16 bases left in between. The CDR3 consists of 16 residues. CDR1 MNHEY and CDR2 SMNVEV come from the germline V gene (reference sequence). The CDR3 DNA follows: TGTGCCAGCAGTTTCTCGGCAGGTTCCTCTTCCTACGAGCAGTACTTC. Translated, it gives CASSFSAGSSSYEQYF.

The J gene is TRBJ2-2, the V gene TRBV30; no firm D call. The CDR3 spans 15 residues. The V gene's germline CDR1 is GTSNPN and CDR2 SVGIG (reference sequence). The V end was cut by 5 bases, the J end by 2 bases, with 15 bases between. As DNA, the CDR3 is TGTGCCTGGGAAACCGGGTCCTCCAACACCGGGGAGCTGTTTTTT. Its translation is CAWETGSSNTGELFF. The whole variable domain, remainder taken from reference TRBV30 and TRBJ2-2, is SQTIHQWPATLVQPVGSPLSLECTVEGTSNPNLYWYRQAAGRGLQLLFYSVGIGQISSEVPQNLSASRPQDRQFILSSKKLLLSDSGFYLCAWETGSSNTGELFFGEGSRLTVL.

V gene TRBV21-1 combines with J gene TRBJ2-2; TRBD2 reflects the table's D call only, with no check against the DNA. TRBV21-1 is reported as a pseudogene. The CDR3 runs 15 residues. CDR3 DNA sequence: TGTGCCACCCCTAAGGAAACGGGAGGGGCCGGGGAGCTGTTTTTT. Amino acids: CATPKETGGAGELFF.

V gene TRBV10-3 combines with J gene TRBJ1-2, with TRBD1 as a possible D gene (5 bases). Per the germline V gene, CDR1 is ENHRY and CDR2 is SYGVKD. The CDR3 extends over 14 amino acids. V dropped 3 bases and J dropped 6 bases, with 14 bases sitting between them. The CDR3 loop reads CAISEGWTSDGYTF. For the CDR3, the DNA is TGTGCCATCAGTGAAGGCTGGACAAGTGATGGCTACACCTTC.

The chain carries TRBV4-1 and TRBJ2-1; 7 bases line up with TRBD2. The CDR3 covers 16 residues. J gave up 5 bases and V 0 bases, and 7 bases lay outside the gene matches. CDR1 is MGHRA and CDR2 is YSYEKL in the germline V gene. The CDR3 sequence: CASSQERVGTNNEQFF. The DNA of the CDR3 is TGCGCCAGCAGCCAAGAAAGGGTCGGGACTAACAATGAGCAGTTCTTC.

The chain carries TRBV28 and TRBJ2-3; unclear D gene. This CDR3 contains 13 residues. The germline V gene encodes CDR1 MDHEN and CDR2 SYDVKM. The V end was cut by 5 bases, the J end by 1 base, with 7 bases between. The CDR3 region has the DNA TGTGCCAGCAGTCTGGGCCGCACAGATACGCAGTATTTT. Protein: CASSLGRTDTQYF.

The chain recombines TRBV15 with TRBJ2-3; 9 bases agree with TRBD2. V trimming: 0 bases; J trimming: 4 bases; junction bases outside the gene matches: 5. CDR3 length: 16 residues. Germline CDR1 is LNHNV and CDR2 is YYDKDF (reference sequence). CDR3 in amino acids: CATSRDQAGGSDTQYF. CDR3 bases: TGTGCCACCAGCAGAGATCAGGCGGGAGGGTCAGATACGCAGTATTTT.

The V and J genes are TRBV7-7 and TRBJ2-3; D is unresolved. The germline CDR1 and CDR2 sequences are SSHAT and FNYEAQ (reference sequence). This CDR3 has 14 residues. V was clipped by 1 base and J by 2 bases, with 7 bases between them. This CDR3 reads CASSLGHNTDTQYF. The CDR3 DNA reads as TGTGCCAGCAGCTTAGGACACAACACAGATACGCAGTATTTT.

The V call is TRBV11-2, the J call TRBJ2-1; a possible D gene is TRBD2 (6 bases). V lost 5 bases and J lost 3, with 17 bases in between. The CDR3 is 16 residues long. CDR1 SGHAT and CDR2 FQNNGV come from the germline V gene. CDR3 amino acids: CASSLTPGGDYNEQFF. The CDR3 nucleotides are TGTGCCAGCAGCCTAACCCCCGGAGGGGACTACAATGAGCAGTTCTTC.

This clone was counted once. The CDR3 nucleotides are TGCGCCAGCACCGCCGGGGGGGCCGACAATGAGCAGTTCTTC. Protein sequence: CASTAGGADNEQFF. The chain has TRBV5-1 and TRBJ2-1, with 8 positions matching TRBD2. V dropped 6 bases and J dropped 5; count of bases not matched to a gene: 7. Germline assignment: CDR1 SGHRS and CDR2 YFSETQ. This CDR3 comprises 14 residues.

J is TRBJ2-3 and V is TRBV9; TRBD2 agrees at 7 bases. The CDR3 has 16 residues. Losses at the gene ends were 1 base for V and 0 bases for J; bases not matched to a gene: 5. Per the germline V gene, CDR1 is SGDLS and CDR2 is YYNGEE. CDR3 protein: CASSVTSGVSTDTQYF. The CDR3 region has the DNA TGTGCCAGCAGCGTAACCAGCGGGGTCAGCACAGATACGCAGTATTTT. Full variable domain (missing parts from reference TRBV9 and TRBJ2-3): DSGVTQTPKHLITATGQRVTLRCSPRSGDLSVYWYQQSLDQGLQFLIQYYNGEERAKGNILERFSAQQFPDLHSELNLSSLELGDSALYFCASSVTSGVSTDTQYFGPGTRLTVL.

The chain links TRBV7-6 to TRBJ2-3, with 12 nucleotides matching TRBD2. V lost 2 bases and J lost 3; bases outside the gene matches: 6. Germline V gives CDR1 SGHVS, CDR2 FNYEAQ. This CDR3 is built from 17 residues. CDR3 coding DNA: TGTGCCAGCAGCTTACCACTAGCGGGAGGAAGAACAGATACGCAGTATTTT. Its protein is CASSLPLAGGRTDTQYF.

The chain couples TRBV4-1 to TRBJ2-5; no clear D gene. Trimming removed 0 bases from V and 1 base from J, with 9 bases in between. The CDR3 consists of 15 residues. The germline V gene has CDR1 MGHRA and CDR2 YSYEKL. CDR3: CASSQEGAGQETQYF. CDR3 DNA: TGCGCCAGCAGCCAAGAAGGTGCAGGCCAAGAGACCCAGTACTTC.

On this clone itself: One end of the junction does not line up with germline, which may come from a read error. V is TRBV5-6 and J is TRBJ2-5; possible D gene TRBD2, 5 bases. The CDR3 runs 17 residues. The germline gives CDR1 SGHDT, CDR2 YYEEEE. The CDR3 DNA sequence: TGTGCCAGCAGCCCCACAATCGGAGCGGAGTCCCAAGAGACTCAGTACTTC. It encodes CASSPTIGAESQETQYF. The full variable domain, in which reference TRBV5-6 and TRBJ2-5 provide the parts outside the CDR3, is DAGVTQSPTHLIKTRGQQVTLRCSPKSGHDTVSWYQQALGQGPQFIFQYYEEEERQRGNFPDRFSGHQFPNYSSELNVNALLLGDSALYLCASSPTIGAESQETQYFGPGTRLLVL.

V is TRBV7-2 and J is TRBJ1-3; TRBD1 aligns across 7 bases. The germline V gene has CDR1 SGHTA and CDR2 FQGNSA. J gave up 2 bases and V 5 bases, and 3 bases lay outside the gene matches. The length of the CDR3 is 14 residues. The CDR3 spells CASSEGAPGNTIYF. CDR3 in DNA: TGTGCCAGCAGCGAGGGGGCGCCTGGAAACACCATATATTTT.

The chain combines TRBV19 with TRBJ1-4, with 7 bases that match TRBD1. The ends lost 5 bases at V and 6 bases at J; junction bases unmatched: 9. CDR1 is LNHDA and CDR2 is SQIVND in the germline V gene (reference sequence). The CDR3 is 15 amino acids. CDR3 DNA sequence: TGTGCCAGTAGTTCGTCTGGAGGGGGCCATGAAAAACTGTTTTTT. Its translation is CASSSSGGGHEKLFF. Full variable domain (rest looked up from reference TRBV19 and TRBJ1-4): DGGITQSPKYLFRKEGQNVTLSCEQNLNHDAMYWYRQDPGQGLRLIYYSQIVNDFQKGDIAEGYSVSREKKESFPLTVTSAQKNPTAFYLCASSSSGGGHEKLFFGSGTQLSVL.